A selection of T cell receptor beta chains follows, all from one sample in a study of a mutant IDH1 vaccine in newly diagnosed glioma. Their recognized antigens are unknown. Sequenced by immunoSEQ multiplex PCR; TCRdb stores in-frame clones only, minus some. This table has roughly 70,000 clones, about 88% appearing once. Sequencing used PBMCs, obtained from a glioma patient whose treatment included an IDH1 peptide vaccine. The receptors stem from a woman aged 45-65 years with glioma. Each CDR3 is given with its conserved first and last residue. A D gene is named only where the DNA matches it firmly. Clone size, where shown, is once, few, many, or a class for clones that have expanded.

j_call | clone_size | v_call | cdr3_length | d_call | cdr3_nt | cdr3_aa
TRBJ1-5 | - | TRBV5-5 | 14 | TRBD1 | TGTGCCAGCAGCCCGGGACAGTTGTATCAGCCCCAGCATTTT | CASSPGQLYQPQHF
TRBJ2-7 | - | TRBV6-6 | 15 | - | TGTGCCAGCAGTAAGGCCCCAGGGGTCTCCTACGAGCAGTACTTC | CASSKAPGVSYEQYF
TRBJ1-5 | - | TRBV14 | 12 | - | TGTGCCAGCAGCCGTACGGGTAAAGCCCAGCATTTT | CASSRTGKAQHF
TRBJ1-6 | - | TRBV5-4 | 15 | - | TGTGCCAGCAGACTCTCCGGGATATATAATTCACCCCTCCACTTT | CASRLSGIYNSPLHF
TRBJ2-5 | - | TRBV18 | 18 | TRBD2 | TGTGCCAGCTCACGCGGACTAGCGGGGGGCCCCGATCAAGAGACCCAGTACTTC | CASSRGLAGGPDQETQYF
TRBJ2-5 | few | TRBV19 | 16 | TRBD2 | TGTGCCAGTAGTATAGCTAGCGGCCTAAAAGGGGAGACCCAGTACTTC | CASSIASGLKGETQYF
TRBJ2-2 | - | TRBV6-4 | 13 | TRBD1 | TGTGCCAGCAGTATTGACAGGGCCGGGGAGCTGTTTTTT | CASSIDRAGELFF
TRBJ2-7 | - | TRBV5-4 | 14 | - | TGTGCCAGCAGCACCGGGACTCGGGCAAGAGAGCAGTACTTC | CASSTGTRAREQYF
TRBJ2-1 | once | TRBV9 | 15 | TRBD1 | TGTGCCAGCAGCGTAGGACAGGGGGCCCACAATGAGCAGTTCTTC | CASSVGQGAHNEQFF
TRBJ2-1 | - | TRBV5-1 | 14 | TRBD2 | TGCGCCAGCAGCTTGAACGGGGGGGAAAATGAGCAGTTCTTC | CASSLNGGENEQFF
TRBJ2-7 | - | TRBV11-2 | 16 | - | TGTGCCAGCAGCTTAGAACGGCAGGCTGGCCCCTACGAGCAGTACTTC | CASSLERQAGPYEQYF
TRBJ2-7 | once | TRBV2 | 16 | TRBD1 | TGTGCCAGCAGTGAAAGGATAGGGGGCCCGTCCTACGAGCAGTACTTC | CASSERIGGPSYEQYF
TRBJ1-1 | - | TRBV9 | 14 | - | TGTGCCAGCAGACCCGGCGGGAAGGGCACTGAAGCTTTCTTT | CASRPGGKGTEAFF
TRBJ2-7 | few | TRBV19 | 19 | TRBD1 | TGTGCCAGTAGTATGGCCCCCTATTTGCGGACAGGCCTTCGTGGCGAGCAGTACTTC | CASSMAPYLRTGLRGEQYF
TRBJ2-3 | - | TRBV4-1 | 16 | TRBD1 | TGCGCCAGCAGCCAAGAGAGGGACAGGGTTCCAGATACGCAGTATTTT | CASSQERDRVPDTQYF
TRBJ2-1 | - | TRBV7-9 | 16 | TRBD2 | TGTGCCAGCAGCTCGGCTGACGGGGGGGCCGGCAATGAGCAGTTCTTC | CASSSADGGAGNEQFF
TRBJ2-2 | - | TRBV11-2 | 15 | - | TGTGCCAGCAGCTCTATACTTAAGCCCTCCGGGGAGCTGTTTTTT | CASSSILKPSGELFF
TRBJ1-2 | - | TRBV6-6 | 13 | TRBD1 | TGTGCCAGCAGTTACGAGTCAGGGGGTGGCTACACCTTC | CASSYESGGGYTF
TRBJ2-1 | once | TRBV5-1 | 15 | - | TGCGCCAGCAGCGTTGACGCTGCGTCCTACAATGAGCAGTTCTTC | CASSVDAASYNEQFF
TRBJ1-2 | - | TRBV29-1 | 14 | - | TGCAGCGTTTACAGAAGAGATACTAACTATGGCTACACCTTC | CSVYRRDTNYGYTF
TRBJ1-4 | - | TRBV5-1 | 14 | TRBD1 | TGCGCCAGCAGCGTAGGGGACAGCGGGGAAAAACTGTTTTTT | CASSVGDSGEKLFF
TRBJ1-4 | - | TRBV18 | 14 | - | TGTGCCAGCTCACCACGGGGGGGAGATGAAAAACTGTTTTTT | CASSPRGGDEKLFF
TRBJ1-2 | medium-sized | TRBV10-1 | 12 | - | TGCGCCAGCAGTGACAGGGACTATGGCTACACCTTC | CASSDRDYGYTF
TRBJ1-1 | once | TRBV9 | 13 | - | TGTGCCAGCAGCGCTGGTAAGAACACTGAAGCTTTCTTT | CASSAGKNTEAFF
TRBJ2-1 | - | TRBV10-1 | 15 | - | TGCGCCAGCAGTGGAGGGGGTAAACGTGGCAATGAGCAGTTCTTC | CASSGGGKRGNEQFF
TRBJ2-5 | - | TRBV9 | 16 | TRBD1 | TGTGCCAGCAGCGTATCGGGACAGGGACAGGCCGAGACCCAGTACTTC | CASSVSGQGQAETQYF
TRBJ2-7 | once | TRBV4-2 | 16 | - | TGTGCCAGCAGCCAAGTTAAGGTCCGCCGGGTAAGCGAGCAGTACTTC | CASSQVKVRRVSEQYF
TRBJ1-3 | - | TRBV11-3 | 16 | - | TGTGCCAGCAGCTCCCGGGCCCGAACCTCTGGAAACACCATATATTTT | CASSSRARTSGNTIYF
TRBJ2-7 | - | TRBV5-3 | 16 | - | TGTGCCAGAAGCGTGGGGACGGTCCGGAGCTCCTACGAGCAGTACTTC | CARSVGTVRSSYEQYF
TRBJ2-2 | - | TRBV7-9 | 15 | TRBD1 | TGTGCCAGCGTCCGGGACAGACTGAACACCGGGGAGCTGTTTTTT | CASVRDRLNTGELFF
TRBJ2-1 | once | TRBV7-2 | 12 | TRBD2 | TGTGCCAGCAGCTTAAGGGTGGGACTAACTTTCTTC | CASSLRVGLTFF
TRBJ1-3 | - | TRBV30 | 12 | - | TGTGCCTGGAGTTCATCGCGAGACACCATATATTTT | CAWSSSRDTIYF
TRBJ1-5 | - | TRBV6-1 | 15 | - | TGTGCCAGCAAGAATGGCGGGGGTACGGGTCAGCCCCAGCATTTT | CASKNGGGTGQPQHF
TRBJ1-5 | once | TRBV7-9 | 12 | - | TGTGCCAGCACCCAGGGAAATCAGCCCCAGCATTTT | CASTQGNQPQHF
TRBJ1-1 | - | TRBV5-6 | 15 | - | TGTGCCAGCAGCTTGGTCGGGCAGAGAAACACTGAAGCTTTCTTT | CASSLVGQRNTEAFF
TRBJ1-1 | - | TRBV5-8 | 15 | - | TGTGCCAGCAGCTTGCTCGGGGCCAAGAACACTGAAGCTTTCTTT | CASSLLGAKNTEAFF
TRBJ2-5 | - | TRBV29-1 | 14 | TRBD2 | TGCAGCGCTACCGGACTAGCGGGGAAGGAGACCCAGTACTTC | CSATGLAGKETQYF
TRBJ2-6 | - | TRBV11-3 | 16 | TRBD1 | TGTGCCAGCAGCTTAAGACAGGGGCGAGGGGCCAACGTCCTGACTTTC | CASSLRQGRGANVLTF
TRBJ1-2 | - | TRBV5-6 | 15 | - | TGTGCCAGCAGCTTGGTAGAGGGCGGCGCCTATGGCTACACCTTC | CASSLVEGGAYGYTF
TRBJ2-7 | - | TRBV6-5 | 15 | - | TGTGCCAGCAGTTACTCGCGGGGAGGTCACTACGAGCAGTACTTC | CASSYSRGGHYEQYF
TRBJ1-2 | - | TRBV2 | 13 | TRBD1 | TGTGCCAGCAGAGAGCAGGGGGACTATGGCTACACCTTC | CASREQGDYGYTF
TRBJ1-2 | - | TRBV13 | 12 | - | TGTGCCAGCCACGAGGGGGTTAATGGCTACACCTTC | CASHEGVNGYTF
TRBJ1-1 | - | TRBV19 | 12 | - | TGTGCCAGTAGTTTGATGAACACTGAAGCTTTCTTT | CASSLMNTEAFF
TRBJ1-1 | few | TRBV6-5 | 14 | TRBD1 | TGTGCCAGCAGGGTCGACAGGGGGCCAACTGAAGCTTTCTTT | CASRVDRGPTEAFF
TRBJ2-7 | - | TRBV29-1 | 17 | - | TGCAGCGTTGAAGGTGGCCGCAGGGGCTCCTATTCCTACGAGCAGTACTTC | CSVEGGRRGSYSYEQYF
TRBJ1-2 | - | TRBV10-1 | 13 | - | TGCGCCAGCAGTGAGGACAGGCAAGGGAGCTACACCTTC | CASSEDRQGSYTF
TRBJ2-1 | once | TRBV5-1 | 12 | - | TGCGCCAGCAGCTTACCTAGCAATGAGCAGTTCTTC | CASSLPSNEQFF
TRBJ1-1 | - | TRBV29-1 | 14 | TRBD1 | TGCAGCGGATCGCTCGGGACAGCGAACACTGAAGCTTTCTTT | CSGSLGTANTEAFF
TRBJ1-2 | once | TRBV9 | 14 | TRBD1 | TGTGCCAGCAGCGTAGGTGGGACAGACTATGGCTACACCTTC | CASSVGGTDYGYTF
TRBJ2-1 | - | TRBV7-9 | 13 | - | TGTGCCAGCAGCCCCGCCCCAGGTCCTGAGCAGTTCTTC | CASSPAPGPEQFF
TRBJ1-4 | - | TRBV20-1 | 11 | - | TGCAGTGGGGGCATAAATGAAAAACTGTTTTTT | CSGGINEKLFF
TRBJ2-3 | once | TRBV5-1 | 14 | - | TGCGCCAGCAGCTTGGAGGGGGGGAGAGATACGCAGTATTTT | CASSLEGGRDTQYF
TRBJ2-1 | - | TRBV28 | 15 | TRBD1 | TGTGCCAGCAGGATGACAGGGGGCCGCCACAATGAGCAGTTCTTC | CASRMTGGRHNEQFF
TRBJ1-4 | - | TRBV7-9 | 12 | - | TGTGCCAGCAGCCTTGAAAATGAAAAACTGTTTTTT | CASSLENEKLFF
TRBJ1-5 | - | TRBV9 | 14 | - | TGTGCCAGCAGTCCGACGGGAGACAATCAGCCCCAGCATTTT | CASSPTGDNQPQHF
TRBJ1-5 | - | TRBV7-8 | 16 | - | TGTGCCAGCAGCTTATCCGGGGTAAGGAGCAATCAGCCCCAGCATTTT | CASSLSGVRSNQPQHF
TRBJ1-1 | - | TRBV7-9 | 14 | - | TGTGCCAGCAGCTTGGGCGGCCATGACACTGAAGCTTTCTTT | CASSLGGHDTEAFF
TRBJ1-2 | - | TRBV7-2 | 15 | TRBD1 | TGTGCCAGCAGCTTCCCGACAGGGGGAGTATGGGGCTACACCTTC | CASSFPTGGVWGYTF